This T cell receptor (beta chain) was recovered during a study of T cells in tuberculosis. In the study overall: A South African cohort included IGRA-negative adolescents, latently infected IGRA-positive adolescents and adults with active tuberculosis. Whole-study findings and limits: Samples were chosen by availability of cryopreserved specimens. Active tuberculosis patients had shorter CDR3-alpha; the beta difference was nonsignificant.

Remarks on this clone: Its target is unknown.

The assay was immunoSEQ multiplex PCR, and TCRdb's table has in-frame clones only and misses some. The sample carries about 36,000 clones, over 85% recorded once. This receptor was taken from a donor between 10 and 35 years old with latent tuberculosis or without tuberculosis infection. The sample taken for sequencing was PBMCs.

The CDR3 DNA is TGTGCCAGTAGTACATCGCCGGGGACAGGCCATGGCTACACCTTC. Amino acid sequence: CASSTSPGTGHGYTF. The chain combines TRBV19 with TRBJ1-2; 8 bases map to TRBD1. Germline assignment: CDR1 LNHDA and CDR2 SQIVND (reference sequence). This CDR3 spans 15 amino acids. V dropped 4 bases and J dropped 6; count of bases not matched to a gene: 10.